The rows below give T cell receptor beta chains drawn from one sample of a study of cytomegalovirus exposure and HLA in healthy donors. Repertoires were generated with immunoSEQ multiplex PCR, while TCRdb's copy carries only in-frame clones and drops some. Altogether fewer than 250,000 clones are present, 75% to 90% being singletons, with the ten largest covering roughly 13%. Sequencing used PBMCs. These receptors all stem from a woman in her 30s in good health and CMV-seropositive. Each CDR3 is given with its conserved first and last residue. The D gene is left open where the match is weak. Size values are once, few and many counts, or a class for expanded clones, and some rows have none.

J gene: TRBJ1-2
V gene: TRBV5-5
D gene: TRBD1
clone size: -
CDR3 length: 16
CDR3 protein: CASSLLAGTGRVGYTF
CDR3 DNA: TGTGCCAGCAGCTTACTCGCCGGGACAGGCCGGGTTGGCTACACCTTC

J gene: TRBJ2-3
V gene: TRBV30
D gene: TRBD2
clone size: -
CDR3 length: 14
CDR3 protein: CARLAGVETDTQYF
CDR3 DNA: TGTGCCCGACTAGCGGGAGTCGAGACAGATACGCAGTATTTT

J gene: TRBJ2-7
V gene: TRBV20-1
D gene: -
clone size: -
CDR3 length: 11
CDR3 protein: CSARAGYEQYF
CDR3 DNA: TGCAGTGCTAGAGCAGGGTACGAGCAGTACTTC

J gene: TRBJ1-1
V gene: TRBV4-3
D gene: -
clone size: -
CDR3 length: 12
CDR3 protein: CASSQRGTEAFF
CDR3 DNA: TGCGCCAGCAGCCAGAGGGGTACTGAAGCTTTCTTT

J gene: TRBJ2-7
V gene: TRBV6-1
D gene: TRBD1
clone size: -
CDR3 length: 12
CDR3 protein: CAISDRFHEQYF
CDR3 DNA: TGTGCCATTTCGGACAGGTTCCACGAGCAGTACTTC

J gene: TRBJ1-5
V gene: TRBV30
D gene: TRBD1
clone size: -
CDR3 length: 16
CDR3 protein: CAWSAKQGAPDQPQHF
CDR3 DNA: TGTGCCTGGAGTGCTAAACAGGGGGCGCCGGATCAGCCCCAGCATTTT

J gene: TRBJ2-3
V gene: TRBV2
D gene: -
clone size: -
CDR3 length: 14
CDR3 protein: CAILPRTSTDTQYF
CDR3 DNA: TGTGCCATCCTCCCGAGGACTAGCACAGATACGCAGTATTTT

J gene: TRBJ2-1
V gene: TRBV7-3
D gene: TRBD2
clone size: -
CDR3 length: 16
CDR3 protein: CASSLGGTSGSNEQFF
CDR3 DNA: TGTGCCAGCAGCTTAGGTGGGACTAGCGGGAGTAATGAGCAGTTCTTC

J gene: TRBJ1-5
V gene: TRBV27
D gene: TRBD1
clone size: few
CDR3 length: 15
CDR3 protein: CASRLDRASNQPQHF
CDR3 DNA: TGTGCCAGCAGACTCGACAGGGCGAGCAATCAGCCCCAGCATTTT

J gene: TRBJ1-1
V gene: TRBV29-1
D gene: -
clone size: -
CDR3 length: 11
CDR3 protein: CSVDSNTEAFF
CDR3 DNA: TGCAGCGTTGACTCGAACACTGAAGCTTTCTTT

J gene: TRBJ2-7
V gene: TRBV6-5
D gene: -
clone size: -
CDR3 length: 15
CDR3 protein: CASSYSQGKGYEQYF
CDR3 DNA: TGTGCCAGCAGTTACTCCCAGGGGAAGGGCTACGAGCAGTACTTC

J gene: TRBJ1-1
V gene: TRBV27
D gene: -
clone size: -
CDR3 length: 12
CDR3 protein: CASSTTGTEAFF
CDR3 DNA: TGTGCCAGCAGTACTACAGGGACTGAAGCTTTCTTT

J gene: TRBJ1-2
V gene: TRBV6-5
D gene: -
clone size: -
CDR3 length: 14
CDR3 protein: CASSYEDNRYGYTF
CDR3 DNA: TGTGCCAGCAGTTATGAAGACAATAGATATGGCTACACCTTC

J gene: TRBJ1-1
V gene: TRBV7-9
D gene: -
clone size: -
CDR3 length: 12
CDR3 protein: CASSLAEGRAFF
CDR3 DNA: TGTGCCAGCAGCTTAGCTGAGGGAAGAGCTTTCTTT

J gene: TRBJ2-1
V gene: TRBV4-3
D gene: TRBD1
clone size: -
CDR3 length: 15
CDR3 protein: CASSQEGDRAGEQFF
CDR3 DNA: TGCGCCAGCAGCCAAGAAGGGGACAGGGCGGGTGAGCAGTTCTTC

J gene: TRBJ2-7
V gene: TRBV29-1
D gene: TRBD1
clone size: few
CDR3 length: 14
CDR3 protein: CSEYRDRLYLEQYF
CDR3 DNA: TGCAGCGAGTACCGGGACAGGTTGTATCTCGAGCAGTACTTC

J gene: TRBJ1-4
V gene: TRBV18
D gene: -
clone size: -
CDR3 length: 16
CDR3 protein: CASSPVTGQGSEKLFF
CDR3 DNA: TGTGCCAGCTCACCAGTTACGGGCCAGGGGAGTGAAAAACTGTTTTTT

J gene: TRBJ2-1
V gene: TRBV27
D gene: TRBD2
clone size: -
CDR3 length: 16
CDR3 protein: CASSMTSGRAYNEQFF
CDR3 DNA: TGTGCCAGCAGTATGACTAGCGGGAGGGCATACAATGAGCAGTTCTTC

J gene: TRBJ2-7
V gene: TRBV30
D gene: TRBD2
clone size: -
CDR3 length: 14
CDR3 protein: CAWLRLAGSYEQYF
CDR3 DNA: TGTGCCTGGCTGCGACTAGCCGGCTCCTACGAGCAGTACTTC

J gene: TRBJ1-2
V gene: TRBV27
D gene: TRBD1
clone size: -
CDR3 length: 14
CDR3 protein: CASSRGWEERGYTF
CDR3 DNA: TGTGCCAGCAGCAGGGGGTGGGAGGAACGGGGCTACACCTTC

J gene: TRBJ1-1
V gene: TRBV19
D gene: TRBD1
clone size: -
CDR3 length: 14
CDR3 protein: CASSRRDRDTEAFF
CDR3 DNA: TGTGCCAGTAGTAGGCGGGACAGGGACACTGAAGCTTTCTTT

J gene: TRBJ1-1
V gene: TRBV12-5
D gene: -
clone size: once
CDR3 length: 11
CDR3 protein: CASGPDLGAFF
CDR3 DNA: TGTGCTAGTGGCCCCGACCTTGGGGCTTTCTTT

J gene: TRBJ2-7
V gene: TRBV27
D gene: TRBD1
clone size: -
CDR3 length: 15
CDR3 protein: CASSAGTGLFDGQYF
CDR3 DNA: TGTGCCAGCAGCGCCGGGACAGGACTCTTTGACGGGCAGTACTTC

J gene: TRBJ1-1
V gene: TRBV30
D gene: -
clone size: once
CDR3 length: 13
CDR3 protein: CAWTLGRGTEAFF
CDR3 DNA: TGTGCATGGACACTCGGACGGGGGACTGAAGCTTTCTTT

J gene: TRBJ1-5
V gene: TRBV4-1
D gene: -
clone size: once
CDR3 length: 19
CDR3 protein: CASSQGVGRGTYSNQPQHF
CDR3 DNA: TGCGCCAGCAGCCAAGGGGTCGGCAGAGGAACCTATAGCAATCAGCCCCAGCATTTT

J gene: TRBJ1-5
V gene: TRBV18
D gene: -
clone size: -
CDR3 length: 15
CDR3 protein: CASSLSGGVNQPQHF
CDR3 DNA: TGTGCCAGCTCCCTTTCCGGGGGGGTCAATCAGCCCCAGCATTTT

J gene: TRBJ2-7
V gene: TRBV10-3
D gene: TRBD1
clone size: -
CDR3 length: 13
CDR3 protein: CATSEDRGYEQYF
CDR3 DNA: TGTGCCACCTCCGAAGACAGGGGTTACGAGCAGTACTTC

J gene: TRBJ2-2
V gene: TRBV4-3
D gene: -
clone size: -
CDR3 length: 14
CDR3 protein: CASRSGTNTGELFF
CDR3 DNA: TGCGCCAGCAGGAGCGGCACGAACACCGGGGAGCTGTTTTTT

J gene: TRBJ2-7
V gene: TRBV6-1
D gene: -
clone size: -
CDR3 length: 15
CDR3 protein: CASSELAGSSYEQYF
CDR3 DNA: TGTGCCAGCAGTGAACTGGCGGGGAGCTCCTACGAGCAGTACTTC

J gene: TRBJ2-2
V gene: TRBV30
D gene: TRBD1
clone size: -
CDR3 length: 13
CDR3 protein: CAWTRQGAGELFF
CDR3 DNA: TGTGCCTGGACCAGACAGGGGGCCGGGGAGCTGTTTTTT

J gene: TRBJ1-5
V gene: TRBV28
D gene: -
clone size: -
CDR3 length: 12
CDR3 protein: CASLTGNQPQHF
CDR3 DNA: TGTGCCAGCCTGACAGGCAATCAGCCCCAGCATTTT

J gene: TRBJ2-5
V gene: TRBV30
D gene: -
clone size: -
CDR3 length: 12
CDR3 protein: CAWTRGAGTQYF
CDR3 DNA: TGTGCCTGGACTAGGGGTGCTGGGACCCAGTACTTC

J gene: TRBJ2-1
V gene: TRBV30
D gene: TRBD2
clone size: -
CDR3 length: 16
CDR3 protein: CAWSDRTSGRGNEQFF
CDR3 DNA: TGTGCCTGGAGTGATCGGACTAGCGGGAGGGGGAATGAGCAGTTCTTC

J gene: TRBJ2-1
V gene: TRBV11-2
D gene: TRBD2
clone size: -
CDR3 length: 16
CDR3 protein: CASSLDVGASGGEQFF
CDR3 DNA: TGTGCCAGCAGCTTAGATGTAGGGGCTAGCGGAGGCGAGCAGTTCTTC

J gene: TRBJ2-1
V gene: TRBV5-1
D gene: TRBD2
clone size: -
CDR3 length: 16
CDR3 protein: CASSFSTSGRHNEQFF
CDR3 DNA: TGCGCCAGCAGCTTCTCGACTAGCGGGAGGCACAATGAGCAGTTCTTC

J gene: TRBJ1-1
V gene: TRBV7-9
D gene: -
clone size: -
CDR3 length: 14
CDR3 protein: CASSLERKNTEAFF
CDR3 DNA: TGTGCCAGCAGCTTAGAACGGAAGAACACTGAAGCTTTCTTT

J gene: TRBJ2-3
V gene: TRBV2
D gene: TRBD1
clone size: -
CDR3 length: 17
CDR3 protein: CASSEKGNRGGLDTQYF
CDR3 DNA: TGTGCCAGCAGTGAAAAGGGCAACAGGGGTGGGTTAGATACGCAGTATTTT

J gene: TRBJ1-3
V gene: TRBV7-9
D gene: TRBD1
clone size: -
CDR3 length: 15
CDR3 protein: CASSLEGAFGNTIYF
CDR3 DNA: TGTGCCAGCAGCTTAGAGGGGGCGTTTGGAAACACCATATATTTT

J gene: TRBJ2-1
V gene: TRBV5-1
D gene: TRBD1
clone size: -
CDR3 length: 14
CDR3 protein: CASSFGTGSNEQFF
CDR3 DNA: TGCGCCAGCAGCTTCGGGACAGGCTCCAATGAGCAGTTCTTC

J gene: TRBJ2-1
V gene: TRBV15
D gene: -
clone size: -
CDR3 length: 17
CDR3 protein: CATSRERGIAYGGEQFF
CDR3 DNA: TGTGCCACCAGCAGAGAAAGGGGAATAGCGTATGGGGGTGAGCAGTTCTTC

J gene: TRBJ1-2
V gene: TRBV2
D gene: -
clone size: -
CDR3 length: 14
CDR3 protein: CASIQGRAGPTYTF
CDR3 DNA: TGTGCCAGCATTCAAGGGAGGGCCGGCCCTACCTACACCTTC

J gene: TRBJ2-7
V gene: TRBV30
D gene: -
clone size: few
CDR3 length: 16
CDR3 protein: CAWTHVREFGSREQYF
CDR3 DNA: TGTGCCTGGACCCACGTCAGGGAATTTGGGTCTCGCGAGCAGTACTTC

J gene: TRBJ1-2
V gene: TRBV11-2
D gene: TRBD1
clone size: -
CDR3 length: 13
CDR3 protein: CASSLQGGSGYTF
CDR3 DNA: TGTGCCAGCAGCTTGCAAGGGGGCTCGGGCTACACCTTC

J gene: TRBJ2-1
V gene: TRBV30
D gene: -
clone size: -
CDR3 length: 12
CDR3 protein: CAWSALGGEQFF
CDR3 DNA: TGTGCCTGGAGTGCCCTGGGGGGTGAGCAGTTCTTC

J gene: TRBJ2-5
V gene: TRBV5-1
D gene: -
clone size: -
CDR3 length: 14
CDR3 protein: CASSGGGQQETQYF
CDR3 DNA: TGCGCCAGCAGCGGAGGGGGGCAGCAAGAGACCCAGTACTTC

J gene: TRBJ1-4
V gene: TRBV6-6
D gene: -
clone size: once
CDR3 length: 14
CDR3 protein: CASSSGATNEKLFF
CDR3 DNA: TGTGCCAGCAGTTCCGGAGCAACTAATGAAAAACTGTTTTTT

J gene: TRBJ2-2
V gene: TRBV11-3
D gene: -
clone size: -
CDR3 length: 13
CDR3 protein: CASSSLNTGELFF
CDR3 DNA: TGTGCCAGCAGCTCTCTGAACACCGGGGAGCTGTTTTTT

J gene: TRBJ2-7
V gene: TRBV7-8
D gene: TRBD2
clone size: -
CDR3 length: 16
CDR3 protein: CASSLGSASGKYEQYF
CDR3 DNA: TGTGCCAGCAGCTTGGGAAGTGCTAGCGGGAAGTACGAGCAGTACTTC

J gene: TRBJ1-2
V gene: TRBV6-5
D gene: -
clone size: -
CDR3 length: 16
CDR3 protein: CASSYSGHLPNYGYTF
CDR3 DNA: TGTGCCAGCAGTTACTCGGGACACCTACCTAACTATGGCTACACCTTC

J gene: TRBJ1-2
V gene: TRBV27
D gene: -
clone size: once
CDR3 length: 15
CDR3 protein: CASSSRVPANYGYTF
CDR3 DNA: TGTGCCAGCAGTTCCAGGGTTCCAGCTAACTATGGCTACACCTTC

J gene: TRBJ2-1
V gene: TRBV11-2
D gene: TRBD2
clone size: -
CDR3 length: 19
CDR3 protein: CASSLDLVPGLAGYNEQFF
CDR3 DNA: TGTGCCAGCAGCTTAGACTTAGTCCCGGGACTAGCGGGATACAATGAGCAGTTCTTC

J gene: TRBJ2-2
V gene: TRBV9
D gene: -
clone size: -
CDR3 length: 15
CDR3 protein: CASSAQGVNTGELFF
CDR3 DNA: TGTGCCAGCAGCGCACAGGGTGTGAACACCGGGGAGCTGTTTTTT

J gene: TRBJ2-2
V gene: TRBV30
D gene: TRBD2
clone size: once
CDR3 length: 15
CDR3 protein: CAWSRTSSDVGELFF
CDR3 DNA: TGTGCCTGGAGCCGGACTAGTTCCGACGTCGGGGAGCTGTTTTTT